The clone carrying this T cell receptor beta chain showed up just a few times. This specimen comes from a study of T-cell memory formation after mild COVID-19. TCRdb re-analysed the 5' RACE reads in MiXCR, keeping a single row per CDR3 protein. The sample consists of about 150,000 distinct CDR3 sequences, about 23% of them appearing once. The sample comprised PBMCs or a T cell subset sorted from them (not recorded which). This sequence originates from an adult woman who had mild COVID-19 (a few samples of this study predate the infection). Cell type and time point are not known.

The CDR3 DNA reads as TGCAGCGTTGAGACGACAGCTGTGCTCACCTTC. Its protein is CSVETTAVLTF. V gene TRBV29-1 combines with J gene TRBJ1-2; tentatively, D is TRBD1 (5 bases). Trimming shortened V by 3 bases and J by 13 bases, and 15 bases separated the two germline ends. The CDR3 spans 11 residues. Per germline, CDR1 SQVTM and CDR2 ANQGSEA.